A selection of T cell receptor beta chains follows, all from one sample in a study of vaccination and CD4 T cells after COVID-19. TCRdb fed the PCR reads into MiXCR, producing one record per CDR3 protein. The data contain some 19,000 distinct CDR3 sequences, nearly 55% of them seen just once; the ten biggest clones take up around 5.9%. These TCRs' antigens remain unknown. Sequencing was performed on CD4+ T cells from blood, cultured in vitro. The receptors originated from a human donor who had recovered from COVID-19. Both conserved end residues are trimmed from each CDR3. The D gene is left open where the match is weak.

V	J	D	CDR3
TRBV30	TRBJ1-2	TRBD1	AWRVTGEDGYT
TRBV6-1	TRBJ1-5	.	ASSSGPDSNQPQH
TRBV11-2	TRBJ2-2	TRBD1	ASRDEGQDTGELF
TRBV20-1	TRBJ2-7	.	SAGRRTDSYEQY
TRBV28	TRBJ1-2	.	ASWPGYHGYT
TRBV7-3	TRBJ2-2	.	ASSLMGESEELF
TRBV4-1	TRBJ1-6	TRBD1	ASSPTTGRGSPLH
TRBV20-1	TRBJ2-2	.	SARDLSELF
TRBV6-1	TRBJ2-3	.	ASRGWGSGTDTQY
TRBV6-1	TRBJ1-1	.	ASSRQPGTEAF
TRBV28	TRBJ1-2	TRBD1	ASSLGTANYGYT
TRBV11-3	TRBJ2-5	.	ASSLSPFGGGQETQY
TRBV20-1	TRBJ2-1	TRBD2	SAKRESLNEQF
TRBV5-4	TRBJ2-3	.	ASSLTQDLNSDTQY
TRBV7-2	TRBJ1-4	.	ASSSMGRDEKLF
TRBV12-3/TRBV12-4	TRBJ2-7	.	ASSLASPGEQY